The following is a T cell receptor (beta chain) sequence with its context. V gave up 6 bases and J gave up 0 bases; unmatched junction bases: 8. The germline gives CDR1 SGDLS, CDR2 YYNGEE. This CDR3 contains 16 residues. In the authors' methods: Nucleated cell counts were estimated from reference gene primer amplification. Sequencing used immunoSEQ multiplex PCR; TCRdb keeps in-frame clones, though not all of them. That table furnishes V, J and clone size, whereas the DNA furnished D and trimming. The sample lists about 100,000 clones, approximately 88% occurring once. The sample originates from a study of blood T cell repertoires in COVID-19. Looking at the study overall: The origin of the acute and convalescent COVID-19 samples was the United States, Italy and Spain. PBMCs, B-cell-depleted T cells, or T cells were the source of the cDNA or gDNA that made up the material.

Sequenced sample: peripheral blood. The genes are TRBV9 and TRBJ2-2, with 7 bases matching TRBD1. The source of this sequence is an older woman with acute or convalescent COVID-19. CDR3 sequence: CASTKGQVPNTGELFF. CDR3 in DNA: TGTGCCAGCACCAAAGGACAGGTACCGAACACCGGGGAGCTGTTTTTT.